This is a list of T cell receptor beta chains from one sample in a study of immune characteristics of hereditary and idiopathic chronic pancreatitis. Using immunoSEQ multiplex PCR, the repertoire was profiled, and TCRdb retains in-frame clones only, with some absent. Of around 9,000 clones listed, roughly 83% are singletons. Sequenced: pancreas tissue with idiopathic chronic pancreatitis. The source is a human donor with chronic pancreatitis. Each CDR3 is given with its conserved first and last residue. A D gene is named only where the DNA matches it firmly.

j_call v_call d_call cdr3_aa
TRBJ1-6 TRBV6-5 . CASTDMGSPLHF
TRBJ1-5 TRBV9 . CASSRSWGGQPQHF
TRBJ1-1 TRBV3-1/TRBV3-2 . CASSRMEGNTEAFF
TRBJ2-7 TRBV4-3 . CASSQDTRSYEQYF
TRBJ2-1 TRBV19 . CASSMGTPNNEQFF
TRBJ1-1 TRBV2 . CASRGGRTMNTEAFF
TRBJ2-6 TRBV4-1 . CASSQDWLRRWANVLTF
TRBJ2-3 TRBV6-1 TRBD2 CASSEELAGGPRDTQYF
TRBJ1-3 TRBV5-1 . CASLWGSSGQTAGNTIYF
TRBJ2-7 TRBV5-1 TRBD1 CASSSGQGSYEQYF
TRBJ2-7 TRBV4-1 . CASSQGNEQYF
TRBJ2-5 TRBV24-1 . CATSDYLAAGETQYF
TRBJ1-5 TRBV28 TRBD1 CASSYLQTGWGNQPQHF
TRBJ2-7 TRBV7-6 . CASSPDRAPYEQYF
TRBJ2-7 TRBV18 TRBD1 CASSPETGPYEQYF